This T cell receptor beta chain was identified during a study of shared clonotypes between healthy human individuals. Germline CDR1 is MNHNS and CDR2 is SASEGT. CDR3 length: 15 residues. The V gene end was trimmed by 4 bases and the J gene end by 8 bases; junction bases not matched to a gene: 5. Terminally differentiated effector memory CD45RA+ cells were excluded from the naive CD8 cells, which were CD45RO-negative and positively selected for CCR7. Note on this clone: Its antigen remains unidentified.

The protocol was immunoSEQ multiplex PCR, while the TCRdb copy is restricted to in-frame clones and leaves out a portion. The table has about 820,000 clones, 80% to 95% seen once. Study-level findings and limits: Incompleteness in sorted-subset sequencing, despite large depth, was shown by rarefaction. Researchers sampled blood only, noting tissue repertoires likely differ.

The sequence derives from a man aged 25 to 40 in good health. The genes are TRBV6-1 and TRBJ2-1; 13 bases fit TRBD2. The specimen was naive CD8+ T cells sorted from blood. The CDR3 reads CASSGTSGRYDEQFF. The CDR3 DNA sequence: TGTGCCAGCAGTGGGACTAGCGGGAGATATGATGAGCAGTTCTTC.